The rows below give T cell receptor beta chains drawn from one sample of a study of PD-1 blockade in classical Hodgkin lymphoma. The assay was immunoSEQ multiplex PCR, and TCRdb's table has in-frame clones only and misses some. The table has 25,000 to 35,000 clones, around 70% seen once. This material consisted of peripheral blood mononuclear cells (PBMCs), taken before the second cycle of nivolumab. The receptors were gathered from a human donor with classical Hodgkin lymphoma. Both conserved end residues are part of each CDR3. A D gene is named only where the DNA matches it firmly. Only part of the rows carry a size: once, few, many, or a class if the clone is expanded.

clone_size d_call j_call v_call cdr3_nt cdr3_aa
NA TRBD2 TRBJ2-1 TRBV27 TGTGCCAGTCTACCCCTCCAGCGGGGAACCTACAATGAGCAGTTCTTC CASLPLQRGTYNEQFF
NA TRBD1 TRBJ2-4 TRBV30 TGTGCCTGGAGTGTAGGGAAGGGGGCCGGAAACATTCAGTACTTC CAWSVGKGAGNIQYF
medium-sized NA TRBJ1-6 TRBV6-5 TGTGCCAGCAGTTACTCGGGGGGTTTAGGTAATTCACCCCTCCACTTT CASSYSGGLGNSPLHF
NA NA TRBJ1-2 TRBV7-9 TGTGCCAGCAGCTTATCCCCAGGGACCGACTATGGCTACACCTTC CASSLSPGTDYGYTF
NA TRBD1 TRBJ1-4 TRBV5-4 TGTGCCAGCAGCTTCGGGGACAGGCTAAATGAAAAACTGTTTTTT CASSFGDRLNEKLFF
NA NA TRBJ2-7 TRBV11-2 TGTGCCAGCAGCCCATGGGGAGGAGAGTCGTCCGAGCAGTACTTC CASSPWGGESSEQYF
NA NA TRBJ2-5 TRBV5-1 TGCGCCAGCAGCTTGGCCGCTGGGGAGACCCAGTACTTC CASSLAAGETQYF
NA TRBD2 TRBJ2-1 TRBV29-1 TGCAGCGTTGGCGGGGGGCGGGATGAGCAGTTCTTC CSVGGGRDEQFF
once TRBD1 TRBJ2-5 TRBV28 TGTGCCAGCAGTCGAGAACAGGGGCGGCACGAGACCCAGTACTTC CASSREQGRHETQYF
NA NA TRBJ1-1 TRBV29-1 TGCAGCGTTGTTCTTCAGGGCATGAACACTGAAGCTTTCTTT CSVVLQGMNTEAFF
few NA TRBJ1-1 TRBV7-9 TGTGCCAGCAGCTCTTCAGACACTGAAGCTTTCTTT CASSSSDTEAFF
NA NA TRBJ1-1 TRBV7-8 TGTGCCAGCAGCTTAGGTCGAGGGGGAGACACTGAAGCTTTCTTT CASSLGRGGDTEAFF
NA TRBD2 TRBJ2-2 TRBV10-2 TGCGCCAGCAGCTGGCCGGGACTAGCGGGGGCCAACACCGGGGAGCTGTTTTTT CASSWPGLAGANTGELFF
NA TRBD1 TRBJ2-2 TRBV5-1 TGCGCCAGCAGCGATAAGGGACAGGGCGGCGGGGAGCTGTTTTTT CASSDKGQGGGELFF
few NA TRBJ2-3 TRBV9 TGTGCCAGCAGCGAGGGAACCCCCGGGCCAACACTCACAGATACGCAGTATTTT CASSEGTPGPTLTDTQYF
once TRBD2 TRBJ2-1 TRBV4-3 TGCGCCAGCAGCCCGACTAGCGGGGGTTTCTACAATGAGCAGTTCTTC CASSPTSGGFYNEQFF
NA NA TRBJ1-2 TRBV10-3 TGTGCCATCAGTGATCCATCCGGGGGTGACTATGGCTACACCTTC CAISDPSGGDYGYTF
NA TRBD1 TRBJ2-5 TRBV6-6 TGTGCCAGCAGTAACGCCGACAGGGGGCTTGGGGAGACCCAGTACTTC CASSNADRGLGETQYF
once NA TRBJ2-3 TRBV4-3 TGCGCCAGCAGCCAAGACCTCGGTGAAGGGGGGATCGGGGATACGCAGTATTTT CASSQDLGEGGIGDTQYF
NA TRBD2 TRBJ2-3 TRBV7-2 TGTGCCAGCAGCGTGCAAAAACTAGCGGGGGAATTAGCAGATACGCAGTATTTT CASSVQKLAGELADTQYF
once NA TRBJ2-7 TRBV6-1 TGTGCCAGCAGTGAACCGGTCTCCCAGGGGTACGAGCAGTACTTC CASSEPVSQGYEQYF
NA NA TRBJ2-3 TRBV7-2 TGTGCCAGCACCACGTCGGGACGAGATACGCAGTATTTT CASTTSGRDTQYF
NA NA TRBJ2-1 TRBV14 TGTGCCAGCAGCCCGAGTATATTTCCCTACAATGAGCAGTTCTTC CASSPSIFPYNEQFF